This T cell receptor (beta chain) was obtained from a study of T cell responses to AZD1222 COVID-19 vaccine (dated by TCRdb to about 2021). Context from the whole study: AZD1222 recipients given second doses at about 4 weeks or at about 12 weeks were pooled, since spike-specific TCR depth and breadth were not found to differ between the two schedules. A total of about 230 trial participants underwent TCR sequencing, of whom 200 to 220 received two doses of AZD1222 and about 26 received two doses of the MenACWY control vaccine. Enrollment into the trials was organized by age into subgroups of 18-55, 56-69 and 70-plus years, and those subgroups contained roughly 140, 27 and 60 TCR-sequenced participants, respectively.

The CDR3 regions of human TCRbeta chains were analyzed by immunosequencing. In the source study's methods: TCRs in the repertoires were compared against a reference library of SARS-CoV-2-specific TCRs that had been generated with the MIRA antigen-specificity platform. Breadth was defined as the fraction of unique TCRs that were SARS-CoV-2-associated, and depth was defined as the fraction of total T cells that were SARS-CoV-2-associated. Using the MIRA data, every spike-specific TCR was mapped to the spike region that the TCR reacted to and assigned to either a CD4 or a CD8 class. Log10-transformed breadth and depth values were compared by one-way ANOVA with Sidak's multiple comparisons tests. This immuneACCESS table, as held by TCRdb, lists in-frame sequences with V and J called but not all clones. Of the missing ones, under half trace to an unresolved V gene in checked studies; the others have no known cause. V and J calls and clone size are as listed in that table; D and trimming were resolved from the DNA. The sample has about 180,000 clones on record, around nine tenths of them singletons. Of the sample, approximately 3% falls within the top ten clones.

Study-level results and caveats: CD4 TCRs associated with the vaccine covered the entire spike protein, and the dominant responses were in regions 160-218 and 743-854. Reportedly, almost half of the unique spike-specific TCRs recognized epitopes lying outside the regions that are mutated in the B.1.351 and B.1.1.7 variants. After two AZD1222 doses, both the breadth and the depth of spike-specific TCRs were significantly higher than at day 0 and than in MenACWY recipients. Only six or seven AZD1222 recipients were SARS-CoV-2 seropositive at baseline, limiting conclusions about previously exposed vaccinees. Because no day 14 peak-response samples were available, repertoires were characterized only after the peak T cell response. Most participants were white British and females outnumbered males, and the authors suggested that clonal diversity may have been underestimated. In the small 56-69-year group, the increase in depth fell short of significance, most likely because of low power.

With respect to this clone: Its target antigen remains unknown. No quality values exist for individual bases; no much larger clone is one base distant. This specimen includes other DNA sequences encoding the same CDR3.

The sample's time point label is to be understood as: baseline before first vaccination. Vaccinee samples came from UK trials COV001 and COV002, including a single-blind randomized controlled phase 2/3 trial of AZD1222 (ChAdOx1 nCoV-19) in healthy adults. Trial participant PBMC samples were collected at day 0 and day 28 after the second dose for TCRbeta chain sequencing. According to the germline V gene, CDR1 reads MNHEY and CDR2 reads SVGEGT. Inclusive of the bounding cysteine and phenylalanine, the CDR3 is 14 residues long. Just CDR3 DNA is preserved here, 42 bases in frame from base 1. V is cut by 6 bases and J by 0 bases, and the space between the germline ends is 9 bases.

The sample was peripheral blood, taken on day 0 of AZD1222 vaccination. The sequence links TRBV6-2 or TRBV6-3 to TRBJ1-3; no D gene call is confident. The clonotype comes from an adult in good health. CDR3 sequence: CASSFDGSGNTIYF. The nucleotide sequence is TGTGCCAGCAGCTTTGACGGCTCTGGAAACACCATATATTTT.